A single sample gave rise to the 10 T cell receptor beta chains below, sequenced in a study of blood T cell repertoires in COVID-19. Profiled with immunoSEQ multiplex PCR; TCRdb holds only in-frame clones, not every one. The table has under 130,000 clones, 81% seen once. The sequencing input was peripheral blood. The receptors here all came from a man older than 75 with acute or convalescent COVID-19.

The rearrangement joins TRBV7-9 to TRBJ1-1; 7 nucleotides agree with TRBD1. This CDR3 region has 13 residues. The germline CDR1 and CDR2 sequences are SEHNR and FQNEAQ (reference sequence). V shed 7 bases, J shed 4 bases, and the junction held 6 bases outside the gene matches. The CDR3 bases are TGTGCCAGCATGGAGAACAGGGGCACTGAAGCTTTCTTT. Its translation is CASMENRGTEAFF. Combining the CDR3 with reference TRBV7-9 and TRBJ1-1 gives the whole variable domain DTGVSQNPRHKITKRGQNVTFRCDPISEHNRLYWYRQTLGQGPEFLTYFQNEAQLEKSRLLSDRFSAERPKGSFSTLEIQRTEQGDSAMYLCASMENRGTEAFFGQGTRLTVV.

The chain recombines TRBV28 with TRBJ2-2, with no clear D. The CDR3 runs 12 residues. The V gene's germline CDR1 is MDHEN and CDR2 SYDVKM. V was cut by 4 bases and J by 8 bases, with 8 bases left in between. The CDR3 DNA reads as TGTGCCAGCAGTTATAAACAGGGGGAGCTGTTTTTT. This sequence encodes CASSYKQGELFF.

Turning to this clone: The sample carries other DNA sequences with the same CDR3. The chain is built from TRBV5-1 and TRBJ2-2; 7 nucleotides line up with TRBD1. The CDR3 runs to 15 residues. Germline CDR1 is SGHRS and CDR2 is YFSETQ. Losses at the gene ends were 0 bases for V and 2 bases for J; bases not matched to a gene: 1. The CDR3 here is CASSLDRGNTGELFF. Written as DNA, the CDR3 is TGCGCCAGCAGCTTGGACAGGGGAAACACCGGGGAGCTGTTTTTT.

Comment on this clone: At one of its ends the junction is not consistent with the germline gene, which may arise from a read error. The chain is built from TRBV6-5 and TRBJ1-2; weak D call: TRBD1 (6 bases). This CDR3 contains 14 residues. Germline CDR1 is MNHEY and CDR2 is SVGAGI. The CDR3 DNA reads as TGTGCCAGTAGTTACTCGTTCCAGGGGTATGGCTACACCTTC. It yields the protein CASSYSFQGYGYTF.

The V gene is TRBV3-1 (or the pseudogene TRBV3-2), the J gene TRBJ2-7, with TRBD2 identical over 10 bases. V lost 1 base to trimming and J lost 3 bases; unmatched junction nucleotides: 3. The CDR3 runs to 15 residues. The germline gives CDR1 LGHDT, CDR2 YNNKEL (reference sequence). This chain's CDR3 is CASSQALAGSYEQYF. The CDR3 DNA reads as TGTGCCAGCAGCCAAGCACTAGCGGGGAGCTACGAGCAGTACTTC.

This chain links TRBV7-9 with TRBJ2-1; no reliable D call. This CDR3 has 12 amino acids. CDR1 is SEHNR, CDR2 FQNEAQ, per germline (reference sequence). V was cut by 2 bases and J by 9 bases, with 8 bases left in between. CDR3 coding DNA: TGTGCCAGCAGCTTAAACAGCCCTGAGCAGTTCTTC. Encoded protein: CASSLNSPEQFF.

There are a few counts of this clone. The rearrangement links TRBV6-5 to TRBJ1-4; the D gene is possibly TRBD1 (5 bases). The V end lost 0 bases, the J end lost 4 bases, and 9 bases lay between the germline ends. Germline lookup yields CDR1 MNHEY and CDR2 SVGAGI. The CDR3 has 15 amino acids. This CDR3 reads CASSYSYRINEKLFF. The CDR3 bases are TGTGCCAGCAGTTACTCGTACAGGATTAATGAAAAACTGTTTTTT.

This clone was detected only a few times. The rearrangement links TRBV11-2 to TRBJ2-2, with D tentatively TRBD2 (5 bases). This CDR3 comprises 15 residues. Trimming left V 2 bases short and J 4 bases short, with 11 bases between. The germline V gene encodes CDR1 SGHAT and CDR2 FQNNGV. Written as DNA, the CDR3 is TGTGCCAGCAGCTTACCGGGATCTCTCACCGGGGAGCTGTTTTTT. Encoded protein: CASSLPGSLTGELFF.

V is TRBV5-4 and J is TRBJ1-2, with 9 bases matching TRBD1. V dropped 5 bases and J dropped 5; count of bases not matched to a gene: 4. Germline V CDR1 and CDR2: SGHNT, YYREEE (reference sequence). The CDR3 runs 13 residues. In DNA form, the CDR3 reads TGTGCCAGCAGGGACAGGGGTAGTTATGGCTACACCTTC. As protein: CASRDRGSYGYTF. The full variable domain, completed using reference TRBV5-4 and TRBJ1-2, is ETGVTQSPTHLIKTRGQQVTLRCSSQSGHNTVSWYQQALGQGPQFIFQYYREEENGRGNFPPRFSGLQFPNYSSELNVNALELDDSALYLCASRDRGSYGYTFGSGTRLTVV.

The table lists this clone with a few counts. J is TRBJ2-7 and V is TRBV30, with 8 bases that match TRBD1. The J segment lost 6 bases and the V segment lost 2 bases, leaving 3 bases of the junction unmatched. The CDR3 is made up of 12 amino acids. The V gene's germline CDR1 is GTSNPN and CDR2 SVGIG (reference sequence). In DNA form, the CDR3 reads TGTGCCTGGAGTACGACAGGGGTCGAGCAGTACTTC. Amino acid sequence: CAWSTTGVEQYF. The full variable domain, rest sourced from reference TRBV30 and TRBJ2-7, is SQTIHQWPATLVQPVGSPLSLECTVEGTSNPNLYWYRQAAGRGLQLLFYSVGIGQISSEVPQNLSASRPQDRQFILSSKKLLLSDSGFYLCAWSTTGVEQYFGPGTRLTVT.